The clone carrying this TCR beta chain was observed once. This sample stems from a study of Ad26.COV2.S vaccination and SARS-CoV-2 variants. Study-level background: As a participant in COV1001, the donor was in the Ad26.COV2.S trial arm. The study gave Ad26.COV2.S intramuscularly, once or twice 56 days apart.

V lost 7 bases and J lost 0, with 12 bases in between. The CDR3 sequence is 15 residues long. CDR1 and CDR2 (germline): MNHEY, SVGAGI. Described treatment: 19 received Ad26.COV2.S at low or high dose, single or two shots; about 5 received placebo; per-sample allocation not given. Samples analyzed were those drawn on day 63 after the first vaccine or placebo injection. The study used a vaccine consisting of an Ad26 vector that expressed Wuhan-strain SARS-CoV-2 spike. The repertoire was sequenced with immunoSEQ multiplex PCR; TCRdb's copy has only in-frame clones and lacks some. Among hundreds of thousands of clones, about 86% were seen once, and the ten largest hold about 10%.

V gene TRBV6-5 combines with J gene TRBJ2-2; D remains unclear. The sample here was peripheral blood, taken in a trial of Ad26.COV2.S vaccine versus placebo. The sequence was collected from a person aged 18-60 years who received the Ad26.COV2.S COVID-19 vaccine or a placebo. DNA of the CDR3: TGTGCCAGCAAGTCCATCACGTCGAACACCGGGGAGCTGTTTTTT. This encodes CASKSITSNTGELFF.